This TCR beta chain came from a study of blood T cell repertoires in COVID-19. On the study more broadly: Sites in the United States, Italy and Spain provided acute and convalescent COVID-19 samples. Sources were T cells, B-cell-depleted T cells, or PBMCs; the material itself was cDNA or gDNA.

As processed by the authors: Quantification of nucleated cells was approximated via reference gene primer amplification. Assay: immunoSEQ multiplex PCR; the TCRdb copy retains only in-frame clones and omits some. The V and J calls and clone size come from that table; D and trimming were worked out from the DNA. The data show roughly 76,000 clones, 85% to 90% seen once. Germline V gene sequence: CDR1 SGHTA, CDR2 FQGTGA. V was clipped by 2 bases and J by 1 base, with 13 bases between them. The CDR3 extends over 16 amino acids. Sequenced sample: peripheral blood. The rearrangement uses TRBV7-3 and TRBJ2-3; a weak D match, TRBD2 (5 bases). The source is a man between 65 and 85 years old with active or convalescent COVID-19. The DNA of the CDR3 is TGTGCCAGCAGCTTAGGTTCTAGCCGACGCACAGATACGCAGTATTTT. Residues: CASSLGSSRRTDTQYF.